This TCR beta chain derives from a study of spatial heterogeneity in lung cancer. Study as a whole: Untreated early-stage non-small cell lung cancer patients, over 55 in total, were the donors.

The study, taken as a whole, reports: Expanded tumor TCRs that were ubiquitous appeared in blood more at resection than follow-up.

TCRdb independently ran MiXCR on the 5' RACE reads; one entry per CDR3 protein. Of 330 or so distinct CDR3 sequences listed, under 30% are singletons. In germline, CDR1 is SGHAT, CDR2 FQNNGV. The ends were cut back, 4 bases at V and 1 base at J, with 14 bases in the middle. The CDR3 extends over 15 amino acids. Comment on this clonotype: The target antigen is unknown. A library prepared for alpha chains yielded this beta chain as an off-target read; its size is of little meaning.

Time point meaning: blood at routine non-recurrence follow-up after resection. The study sequenced unsorted whole RNA from tumor, nontumor lung or frozen PBMC. This sequence originates from a male donor with early-stage non-small cell lung cancer. Source: PBMCs, taken at follow-up. The V call is TRBV11-2, the J call TRBJ2-7, with a tentative D call TRBD1 (5 bases). CDR3 nucleotide sequence: TGTGCCAGCAGCTCCCAGACAGTCGGGTCCTACGAGCAGTACTTC. Amino acid sequence: CASSSQTVGSYEQYF.